This TCR beta chain was captured by sequencing in a study of shared T cell receptors in the human thymus (dated by TCRdb to the early 2020s). About the investigation overall: The study investigated the way shared, self-reactive T-cell receptor alpha chains are produced in the human thymus.

Comment on this clone: There is no known antigen for this receptor. No quality values exist for individual bases; no much larger clone is one base distant.

From a lookup of the germline V gene (reference sequence), CDR1 and CDR2 are MNHEY and SMNVEV. V is shortened by 6 bases, J by 1 base, and the region joining them spans 19 bases. From its cysteine to its phenylalanine, the CDR3 spans 17 amino acids. The entry retains the CDR3 DNA only, 51 bases that are in frame from base 1. Library preparation used the immunoSEQ multiplex PCR assay. In TCRdb, the immuneACCESS table is reduced to in-frame sequences with V and J assigned. These tables do not hold every clone; where another copy was compared, an unresolved V gene accounts for under half, and the others remain unexplained. This sample has some 700,000 clones in its table, and 80% to 90% of those were observed once. About 0.011% of the sample is taken by the ten largest. The sample also formed part of further work on human thymus T cells. As the second paper documents: Immunologically healthy infants undergoing open corrective cardiac surgery for congenital heart defects in Finland were used as donors. Thymus tissue was obtained as surgical resects removed during corrective cardiac surgery. V and J gene segment usage appeared biased in both thymic and peripheral blood repertoires. According to the related research, thymic TCR repertoires were highly overlapping among unrelated individuals. The study used roughly 8 infant thymus samples plus four related peripheral blood samples to characterize TCR alpha and beta repertoires. The cohort included about 6 male and two female infants, with donor ages spanning 7 to 244 days. Thymocytes were freed from the tissue by mechanical means and kept at -70 degrees C as pellets of about 9-30 million cells. Genomic DNA was extracted from frozen cell pellets with a QIAsymphony instrument. TCRB and TCRAD loci were amplified from a standardized quantity of quality-controlled genomic DNA using the immunoSEQ multiplex PCR assay. The V(D)J region was spanned by amplicons of a length sufficient to cover the CDR3 and to identify V and J genes. The commercial immunoSEQ service was used to sequence amplicons on an Illumina platform. Primer bias and sequencing errors were corrected as previously described, and TCRAD and TCRB definitions were based on the IMGT database. Repertoires were analysed with immunoSEQ Analyzer 3.0 and VDJTools, covering basic statistics, V/J segment usage, diversity estimates, rarefaction and pairwise overlap. Diversity was estimated using the Chao1, ChaoE, Efron-Thisted, Shannon and inverse Simpson indices, and was also estimated on datasets down-sampled to the size of the smallest sample. For repertoire overlap, CDR3 nucleotide sequence, V gene and J gene had to match strictly, and clustering was done by Jaccard-based multidimensional scaling. On average, roughly 890,000 unique TCRB clonotypes were obtained from thymus samples, compared with approximately 82,000 from blood samples.

The clonotype comes from a girl under three years old with a congenital heart defect. Donor details come from another sample of the same person, matched by shared clones. The source material was thymocytes. Here the chain combines TRBV27 and TRBJ1-5; possibly the D gene is TRBD1, per 6 matching bases. The bases read TGTGCCAGCAGCACTAGATCCGGGACAAGGAGCAATCAGCCCCAGCATTTT. Its product reads: CASSTRSGTRSNQPQHF.